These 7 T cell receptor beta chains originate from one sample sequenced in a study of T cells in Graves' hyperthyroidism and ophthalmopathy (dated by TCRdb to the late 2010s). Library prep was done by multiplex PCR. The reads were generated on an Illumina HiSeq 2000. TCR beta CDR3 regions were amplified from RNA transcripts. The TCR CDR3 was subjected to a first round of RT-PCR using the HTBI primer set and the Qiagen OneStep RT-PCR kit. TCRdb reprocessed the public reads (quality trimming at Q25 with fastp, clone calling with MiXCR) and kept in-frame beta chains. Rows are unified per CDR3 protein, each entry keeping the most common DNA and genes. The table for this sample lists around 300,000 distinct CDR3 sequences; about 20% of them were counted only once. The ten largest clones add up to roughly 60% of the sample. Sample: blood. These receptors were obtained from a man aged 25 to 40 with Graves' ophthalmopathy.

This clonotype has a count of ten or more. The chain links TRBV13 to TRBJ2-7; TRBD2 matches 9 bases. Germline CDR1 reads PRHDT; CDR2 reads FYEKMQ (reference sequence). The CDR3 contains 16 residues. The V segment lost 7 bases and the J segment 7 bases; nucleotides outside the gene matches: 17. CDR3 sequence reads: CASKVYGAGGPREQYF. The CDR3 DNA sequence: TGTGCCAGCAAGGTTTATGGGGCGGGAGGGCCGAGAGAGCAGTACTTC.

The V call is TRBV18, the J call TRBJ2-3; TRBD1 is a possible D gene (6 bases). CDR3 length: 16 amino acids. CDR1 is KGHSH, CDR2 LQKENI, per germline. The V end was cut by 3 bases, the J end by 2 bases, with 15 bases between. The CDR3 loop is CASSPSGTMNTDTQYF. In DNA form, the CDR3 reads TGTGCCAGCTCACCCTCCGGGACAATGAACACAGATACGCAGTATTTT.

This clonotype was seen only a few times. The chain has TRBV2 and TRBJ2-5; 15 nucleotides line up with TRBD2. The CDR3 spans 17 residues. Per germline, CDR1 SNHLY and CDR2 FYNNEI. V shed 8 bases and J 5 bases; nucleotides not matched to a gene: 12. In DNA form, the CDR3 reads TGTGCCAGCCGACTTGGACTAGCGGGAGGGCTGGGGGAGACCCAGTACTTC. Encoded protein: CASRLGLAGGLGETQYF.

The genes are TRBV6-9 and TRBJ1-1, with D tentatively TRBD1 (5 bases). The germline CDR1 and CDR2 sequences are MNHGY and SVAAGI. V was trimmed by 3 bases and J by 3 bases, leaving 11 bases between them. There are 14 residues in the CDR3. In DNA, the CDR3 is TGTGCCAGCAGTTACGTCGGGGGTGACACTGAAGCTTTCTTT. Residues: CASSYVGGDTEAFF.

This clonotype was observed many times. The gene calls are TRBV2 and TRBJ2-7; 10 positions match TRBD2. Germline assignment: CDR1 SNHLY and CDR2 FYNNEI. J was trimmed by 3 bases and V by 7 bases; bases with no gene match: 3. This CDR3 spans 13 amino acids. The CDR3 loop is CASTSGSFYEQYF. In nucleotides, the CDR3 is TGTGCCAGCACTAGCGGGAGTTTCTACGAGCAGTACTTC.

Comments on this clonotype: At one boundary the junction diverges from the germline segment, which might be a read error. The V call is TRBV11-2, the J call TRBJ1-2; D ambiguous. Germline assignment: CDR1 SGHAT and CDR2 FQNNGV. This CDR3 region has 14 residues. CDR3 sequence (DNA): TGTACCAGCAGTCCCCCCCGGACCATCTATGGCTACACCTTC. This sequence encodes CTSSPPRTIYGYTF.

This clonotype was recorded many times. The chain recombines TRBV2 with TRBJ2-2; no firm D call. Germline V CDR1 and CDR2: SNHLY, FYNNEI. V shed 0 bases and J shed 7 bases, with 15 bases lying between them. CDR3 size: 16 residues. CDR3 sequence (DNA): TGTGCCAGCAGTGAAGCCTTCGAAAGCCCGGTCGGGGAGCTGTTTTTT. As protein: CASSEAFESPVGELFF.